A selection of T cell receptor beta chains follows, all from one sample in a study of shared clonotypes between healthy human individuals. The method was immunoSEQ multiplex PCR; TCRdb's version includes in-frame clones alone and lacks a portion of them. The sample comprises some 2,000,000 clones, about 94% of which are singletons, and about 0.13% rests with the top ten. Sequencing was performed on naive CD4+ T cells sorted from blood. The source is a man younger than 35 in good health. CDR3s include the opening cysteine and the closing phenylalanine or tryptophan. The D gene is left open where the match is weak. Clone size, where shown, is once, few, many, or a class for clones that have expanded.

clone_size,v_call,d_call,cdr3_length,j_call,cdr3_aa,cdr3_nt
NA,TRBV27,TRBD1,13,TRBJ1-1,CASSPSDRVTAFF,TGTGCCAGCAGTCCCTCGGACAGGGTGACAGCTTTCTTT
NA,TRBV2,TRBD2,18,TRBJ2-3,CASSEDTGTSGRIDTQYF,TGTGCCAGCAGTGAGGATACCGGGACTAGCGGGAGAATAGATACGCAGTATTTT
NA,TRBV7-8,NA,22,TRBJ2-3,CASTRRGSRGASPMSSTDTQYF,TGTGCCAGCACCCGACGGGGGTCACGGGGGGCGTCGCCTATGAGTAGCACAGATACGCAGTATTTT
once,TRBV4-3,TRBD2,16,TRBJ2-7,CASSHKTRLAGDEQYF,TGCGCCAGCAGCCATAAAACCAGGCTAGCGGGAGACGAGCAGTACTTC
NA,TRBV6-1,NA,15,TRBJ1-1,CASSPKPGFPTEAFF,TGTGCCAGCAGTCCAAAGCCGGGGTTCCCAACTGAAGCTTTCTTT
NA,TRBV29-1,TRBD1,16,TRBJ2-5,CSVVAGTGGKLLTQYF,TGCAGCGTCGTAGCCGGGACAGGGGGGAAACTTTTGACCCAGTACTTC
NA,TRBV19,NA,19,TRBJ1-2,CASSIVFLSQATLNYGYTF,TGTGCCAGTAGTATTGTATTTTTGTCACAGGCGACCCTTAACTATGGCTACACCTTC
NA,TRBV7-2,NA,17,TRBJ1-3,CASSLAGGRNSGNTIYF,TGTGCCAGCAGCTTAGCAGGTGGACGGAACTCTGGAAACACCATATATTTT
once,TRBV19,TRBD1,16,TRBJ1-4,CASSDLSGQGWEKLFF,TGTGCCAGTAGTGATTTAAGCGGACAGGGGTGGGAAAAACTGTTTTTT
NA,TRBV7-2,TRBD2,19,TRBJ2-1,CASSLGGTRLARHHNEQFF,TGTGCCAGCAGCTTGGGGGGGACGAGACTAGCTCGCCATCACAATGAGCAGTTCTTC
NA,TRBV5-6,NA,15,TRBJ1-5,CASSIGADWGQPQHF,TGTGCCAGCAGCATTGGCGCCGATTGGGGTCAGCCCCAGCATTTT
NA,TRBV6-1,NA,13,TRBJ1-5,CASSEAKSQPQHF,TGTGCCAGCAGTGAAGCGAAGAGCCAGCCCCAGCATTTT
once,TRBV5-1,NA,15,TRBJ1-1,CASSLDGGANTEAFF,TGCGCCAGCAGCTTGGACGGGGGCGCGAACACTGAAGCTTTCTTT
NA,TRBV7-2,TRBD1,18,TRBJ1-2,CASSLGRDRGRLLEGYTF,TGTGCCAGCAGCCTCGGCCGGGACAGGGGGCGCTTACTCGAGGGCTACACCTTC
NA,TRBV6-6,NA,13,TRBJ1-6,CASSRVAGSPLHF,TGTGCCAGCAGCCGCGTTGCGGGGTCACCCCTCCACTTT
NA,TRBV10-3,NA,14,TRBJ1-6,CAISEAGANSPLHF,TGTGCCATCAGTGAGGCAGGTGCAAATTCACCCCTCCACTTT
few,TRBV28,NA,14,TRBJ1-3,CASSFEGSGNTIYF,TGTGCCAGCAGTTTCGAAGGATCTGGAAACACCATATATTTT
NA,TRBV2,TRBD1,13,TRBJ1-5,CASSGRGLQPQHF,TGTGCCAGCAGTGGCAGGGGGCTTCAGCCCCAGCATTTT
NA,TRBV2,TRBD1,15,TRBJ1-1,CASTSRGQLNTEAFF,TGTGCCAGCACGTCAAGGGGACAGTTGAACACTGAAGCTTTCTTT
NA,TRBV18,NA,17,TRBJ2-2,CASSPVSGVSNTGELFF,TGTGCCAGCTCACCTGTATCCGGGGTTTCAAACACCGGGGAGCTGTTTTTT
once,TRBV6-5,NA,12,TRBJ2-7,CASSPGNYEQYF,TGTGCCAGCAGTCCCGGCAACTACGAGCAGTACTTC
NA,TRBV6-1,TRBD2,13,TRBJ2-1,CAGREGPSNEQFF,TGTGCTGGACGGGAGGGCCCGAGCAATGAGCAGTTCTTC
NA,TRBV2,TRBD2,15,TRBJ2-5,CALAGGLAGQETQYF,TGTGCCTTGGCCGGTGGTCTAGCGGGCCAAGAGACCCAGTACTTC
NA,TRBV6-1,NA,16,TRBJ2-1,CASSENRGGRYNEQFF,TGTGCCAGCAGTGAAAATCGTGGCGGACGCTACAATGAGCAGTTCTTC
once,TRBV6-5,NA,15,TRBJ1-4,CASAQDRTLNEKLFF,TGTGCCAGCGCCCAAGACAGAACCCTTAATGAAAAACTGTTTTTT
NA,TRBV4-1,NA,13,TRBJ1-5,CASSQDLLVAQHF,TGCGCCAGCAGCCAAGACCTTCTAGTGGCCCAGCATTTT
NA,TRBV27,NA,15,TRBJ2-5,CASSLQAGRWETQYF,TGTGCCAGCAGTTTACAGGCGGGGCGGTGGGAGACCCAGTACTTC
NA,TRBV10-3,NA,14,TRBJ1-2,CAISEGLLNYGYTF,TGTGCCATCAGTGAGGGGCTTTTAAACTATGGCTACACCTTC
NA,TRBV7-8,TRBD1,14,TRBJ1-5,CASSRGTAYQPQHF,TGTGCCAGCAGCCGCGGGACAGCATATCAGCCCCAGCATTTT
NA,TRBV6-1,NA,11,TRBJ2-1,CASEGHNEQFF,TGTGCCAGCGAGGGCCACAATGAGCAGTTCTTC
NA,TRBV6-5,NA,13,TRBJ1-2,CASRPDGNYGYTF,TGTGCCAGCAGACCGGACGGAAACTATGGCTACACCTTC
NA,TRBV6-1,NA,15,TRBJ2-4,CASSITGLAKNIQYF,TGTGCCAGCAGCATTACAGGACTAGCCAAAAACATTCAGTACTTC
NA,TRBV5-1,NA,14,TRBJ2-7,CASSFADSSYEQYF,TGCGCCAGCAGCTTTGCGGACAGTTCCTACGAGCAGTACTTC
NA,TRBV10-3,TRBD1,14,TRBJ2-7,CAISSQGVTYEQYF,TGTGCCATCAGTTCACAGGGGGTGACGTACGAGCAGTACTTC
NA,TRBV29-1,TRBD1,12,TRBJ2-3,CSSRTGSDTQYF,TGCAGCTCCAGGACAGGGTCAGATACGCAGTATTTT
NA,TRBV18,NA,14,TRBJ2-3,CASSPMSSTDTQYF,TGTGCCAGCTCACCTATGTCTAGCACAGATACGCAGTATTTT
NA,TRBV11-1,TRBD2,15,TRBJ2-7,CASSLERGGPYEQYF,TGTGCCAGCAGCCTAGAGAGGGGAGGGCCCTACGAGCAGTACTTC
NA,TRBV2,NA,14,TRBJ2-5,CASSDPGSPGHQYF,TGTGCCAGCAGTGATCCGGGCAGCCCGGGCCACCAGTACTTC
NA,TRBV23-1,TRBD2,19,TRBJ2-7,CASSQFLAGGPVRSYEQYF,TGCGCCAGCAGTCAATTCCTAGCGGGAGGGCCGGTGAGGTCCTACGAGCAGTACTTC